This T cell receptor (beta chain) was profiled in a study of chemoradiotherapy in HPV16-positive cancers. The wider study: A couple of HPV16-positive patients' cells yielded candidate HPV-specific clones and common motifs.

This CDR3 contains 14 residues. Deletions cut 1 base from V and 0 bases from J, with 6 bases between. Looked up from germline, CDR1 is MGHRA and CDR2 is YSYEKL. With respect to this clone: Its target is unknown.

The study, taken as a whole, reports: HPV-specific T cells were functionally defined from only two HPV16-positive patients. For HPV16-positive patients, expanding HPV-responsive T cells associated with longer recurrence-free survival. Non-HPV-specific T cells did not expand in tumors during treatment, whereas candidate HPV-specific clones and E7-related motifs did.

Some clones are missing from TCRdb's copy, which holds only in-frame ones; the method was immunoSEQ multiplex PCR. This table has some 5,600 clones, 75% to 85% appearing once. The sequence derives from a human donor with HPV-associated anogenital cancer. The specimen was tumor tissue, collected from a patient who underwent chemoradiotherapy. This sequence joins TRBV4-1 and TRBJ1-1, with D hard to call. CDR3 nucleotides: TGCGCCAGCAGCCAAGGCAGGTTGAACACTGAAGCTTTCTTT. This encodes CASSQGRLNTEAFF.